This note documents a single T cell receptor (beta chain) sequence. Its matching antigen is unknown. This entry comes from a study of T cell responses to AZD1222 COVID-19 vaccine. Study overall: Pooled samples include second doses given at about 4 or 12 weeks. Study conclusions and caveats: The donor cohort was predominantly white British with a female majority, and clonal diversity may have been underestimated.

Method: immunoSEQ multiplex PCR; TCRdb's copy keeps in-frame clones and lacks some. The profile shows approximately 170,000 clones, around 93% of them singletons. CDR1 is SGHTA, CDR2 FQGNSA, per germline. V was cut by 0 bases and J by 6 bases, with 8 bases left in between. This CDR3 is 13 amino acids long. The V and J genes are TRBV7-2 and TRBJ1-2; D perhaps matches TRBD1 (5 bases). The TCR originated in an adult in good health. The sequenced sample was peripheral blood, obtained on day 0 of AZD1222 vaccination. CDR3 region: CASSLAGADGYTF. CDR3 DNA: TGTGCCAGCAGCTTAGCAGGGGCGGATGGCTACACCTTC. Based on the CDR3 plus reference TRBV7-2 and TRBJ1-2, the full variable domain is GAGVSQSPSNKVTEKGKDVELRCDPISGHTALYWYRQSLGQGLEFLIYFQGNSAPDKSGLPSDRFSAERTGGSVSTLTIQRTQQEDSAVYLCASSLAGADGYTFGSGTRLTVV.